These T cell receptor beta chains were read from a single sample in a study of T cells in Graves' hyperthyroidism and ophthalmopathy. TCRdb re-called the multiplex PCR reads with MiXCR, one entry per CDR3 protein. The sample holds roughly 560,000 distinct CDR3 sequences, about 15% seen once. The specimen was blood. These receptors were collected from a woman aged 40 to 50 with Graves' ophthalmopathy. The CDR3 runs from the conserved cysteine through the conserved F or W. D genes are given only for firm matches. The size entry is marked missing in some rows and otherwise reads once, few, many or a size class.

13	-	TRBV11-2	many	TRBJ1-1	TGTGCCAGCAGCTCCCAACGGGACACTGAAGCTTTCTTT	CASSSQRDTEAFF
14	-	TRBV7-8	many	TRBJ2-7	TGTGCCAGCAGCTTAGGGGGCATTGGGCTCGAGCAGTACTTC	CASSLGGIGLEQYF
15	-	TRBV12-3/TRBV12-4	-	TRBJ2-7	TGTGCCAGCAGTTCATCGACAGGCCTCAAGGGCGAGCAGTACTTC	CASSSSTGLKGEQYF
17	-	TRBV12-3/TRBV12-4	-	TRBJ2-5	TGTGCCAGCAGTTTAGGCTACCACCGGGACTCCCAAGAGACCCAGTACTTC	CASSLGYHRDSQETQYF
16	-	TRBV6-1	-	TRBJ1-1	TGTGCCAGCAGTATAGTAGGGGGTAAAATGAACACTGAAGCTTTCTTT	CASSIVGGKMNTEAFF
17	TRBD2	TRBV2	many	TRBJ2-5	TGTGCCAGCAGTGAATCCTTAGGACTAGCGGGAGACCAGACCCAGTACTTC	CASSESLGLAGDQTQYF
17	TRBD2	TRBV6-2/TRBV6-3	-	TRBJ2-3	TGTGCCAGCAGTTACGCCGGTGGGCTAGCGGGAGGCGATACGCAGTATTTT	CASSYAGGLAGGDTQYF
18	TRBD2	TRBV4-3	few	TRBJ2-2	TGCGCCAGCAGCCAATGGACTAGCGACTCTTCGAACACCGGGGAGCTGTTTTTT	CASSQWTSDSSNTGELFF
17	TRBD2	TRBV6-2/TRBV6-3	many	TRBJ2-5	TGTGCCAGCAGTTATTCGGCTAGCGGGAGCGACTGGGAGACCCAGTACTTC	CASSYSASGSDWETQYF
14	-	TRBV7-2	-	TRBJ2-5	TGCGCCAGCAGCTTGGTCCAGATTCAAGAGACCCAGTACTTC	CASSLVQIQETQYF
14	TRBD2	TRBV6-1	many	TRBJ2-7	TGTGCCAGCAGTGAAGGGCGGGGGGCTTACGAGCAGTACTTC	CASSEGRGAYEQYF
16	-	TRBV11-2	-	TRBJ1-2	TGTGCCAGCAGCTTGGAGGGTTCGCTCTCCAACTATGGCTACACCTTC	CASSLEGSLSNYGYTF
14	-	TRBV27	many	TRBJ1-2	TGTGCCAGCAGTAAACAGGGCGGGGACTATGGCTACACCTTC	CASSKQGGDYGYTF
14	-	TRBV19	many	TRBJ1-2	TGTGCCAGTCGCGAGACGGTTGCTAACTATGGCTACACCTTC	CASRETVANYGYTF
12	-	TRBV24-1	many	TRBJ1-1	TGTGCCACCAGTGATTTTGGGGATGAAGCTTTCTTT	CATSDFGDEAFF
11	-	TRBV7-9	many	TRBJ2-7	TGTGCCAGCAGAAAGGAGGGAGAGCAGTACTTC	CASRKEGEQYF
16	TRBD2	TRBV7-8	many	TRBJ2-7	TGTGCCAGCAGCTTAGAATGGCGGGAGACCTCCTACGAGCAGTACTTC	CASSLEWRETSYEQYF
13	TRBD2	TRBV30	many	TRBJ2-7	TGTGCCTGGTCCCTAGCGGAATCCTACGAGCAGTACTTC	CAWSLAESYEQYF
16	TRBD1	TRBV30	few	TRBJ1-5	TGTGCCTGGAGTGTACGGACAGGGTGTATCAATCAGCCCCAGCATTTT	CAWSVRTGCINQPQHF
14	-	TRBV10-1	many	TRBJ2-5	TGCGCCAGCAGTGAGTCGACTATGGGAGAGACCCAGTACTTC	CASSESTMGETQYF
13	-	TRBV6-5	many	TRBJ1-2	TGTGCCAGCAGTTACACAGGGATCTATGGCTACACCTTC	CASSYTGIYGYTF
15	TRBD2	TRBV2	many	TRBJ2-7	TGTGCCAGCAGTGAAGCCAGCGGGAGCTCCTACGAGCAGTACTTC	CASSEASGSSYEQYF
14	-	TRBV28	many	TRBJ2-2	TGTGCCAGCAGCCACCCTCTAGTAACCGGGGAGCTGTTTTTT	CASSHPLVTGELFF
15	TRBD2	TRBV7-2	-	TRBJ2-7	TGTGCCAGCAGCTTAGGGCTAGCGGATGGTTACGAGCAGTACTTC	CASSLGLADGYEQYF
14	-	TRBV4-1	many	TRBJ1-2	TGCGCCAGCAGCCATCTCCGGGAGGACTATGGCTACACCTTC	CASSHLREDYGYTF
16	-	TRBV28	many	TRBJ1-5	TGTGCCAGCACTGAGGCCGGGAGTCTTCGCAATCAGCCCCAGCATTTT	CASTEAGSLRNQPQHF
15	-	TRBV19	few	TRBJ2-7	TGTGCCAGTAGTATTCGCCAGGGCCCCTCCTACGAGCAGTACTTC	CASSIRQGPSYEQYF
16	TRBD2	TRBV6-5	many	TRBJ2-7	TGTGCCAGCAGTTATACCAGACTAGCGGGTATCGACGAGCAGTACTTC	CASSYTRLAGIDEQYF
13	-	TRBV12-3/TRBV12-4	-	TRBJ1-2	TGTGCCAGCAGTTTCCGGGGGCATTGGGGCTACACCTTC	CASSFRGHWGYTF
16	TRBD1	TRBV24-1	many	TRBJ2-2	TGTGCCACCAGTGATTTAAATTCAGGGGGCGGCGGGGAGCTGTTTTTT	CATSDLNSGGGGELFF
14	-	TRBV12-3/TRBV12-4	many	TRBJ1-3	TGTGCCAGCAGTTCGACCGTGCGTGGAAACACCATATATTTT	CASSSTVRGNTIYF